One sample yielded the 18 T cell receptor beta chains listed below, sequenced in a study of shared clonotypes between healthy human individuals. Profiling relied on immunoSEQ multiplex PCR, and the TCRdb table lists in-frame clones only, not all of them. The sample consists of hundreds of thousands of clones, 90% to 96% of them appearing once. Specimen: naive CD4+ T cells sorted from blood. Noted subset: CD45RA+ positively selected. All receptors come from a woman younger than 45 in good health.

This chain connects TRBV10-1 to TRBJ2-1, with D uncertain. The CDR3 loop spans 14 amino acids. V dropped 3 bases and J dropped 0 bases, with 6 bases sitting between them. Germline V gene sequence: CDR1 WNHNN, CDR2 SYGVQD (reference sequence). This chain's CDR3 is CASSDSSSYNEQFF. In DNA, the CDR3 is TGCGCCAGCAGTGATAGTAGCTCCTACAATGAGCAGTTCTTC.

This CDR3 is CGQQGATEAFF. The CDR3 bases are TGCGGACAGCAGGGGGCCACTGAAGCTTTCTTT. J is TRBJ1-1 and V is TRBV20-1; 8 positions match TRBD1. This CDR3 is built from 11 residues. Germline CDR1 DFQATT, CDR2 SNEGSKA (reference sequence).

The chain combines TRBV18 with TRBJ2-2; 13 nucleotides agree with TRBD2. The CDR3 extends over 19 amino acids. Germline loops: CDR1 KGHSH, CDR2 LQKENI. V shed 6 bases, J shed 7 bases, and the junction held 17 bases outside the gene matches. CDR3 DNA: TGTGCCAGCTCCCCAAACCGGGGCCGGACTAGCGGGAGTCACGGGGAGCTGTTTTTT. Translation gives CASSPNRGRTSGSHGELFF.

The chain links TRBV28 to TRBJ2-3, with D perhaps being TRBD1 or TRBD2 (6 bases each). Per germline, CDR1 MDHEN and CDR2 SYDVKM. The CDR3 extends over 18 amino acids. Deletions cut 7 bases from V and 0 bases from J, with 23 bases between. Here the CDR3 reads CASTSNGGLAFSTDTQYF. For the CDR3, the DNA is TGTGCCAGCACCTCAAACGGGGGCCTAGCGTTTAGCACAGATACGCAGTATTTT.

This clone was counted only a few times. At the DNA level, this CDR3 is encoded by other sequences in the same sample as well. The J gene is TRBJ2-3, the V gene TRBV20-1; no clear D. The germline CDR1 and CDR2 sequences are DFQATT and SNEGSKA (reference sequence). The CDR3 has 10 residues. The V end was cut by 3 bases, the J end by 2 bases, with 0 bases between. The CDR3 bases are TGCAGTGCTAGCACAGATACGCAGTATTTT. This gives the protein CSASTDTQYF.

This clone is a singleton in its sample. V and J are TRBV30 and TRBJ2-4; D remains unclear. The CDR3 runs 15 residues. V lost 5 bases and J 1 base, leaving 15 bases between the germline ends. Per germline, CDR1 GTSNPN and CDR2 SVGIG (reference sequence). This CDR3 reads CAWARMELAKNIQYF. The CDR3 nucleotides read TGTGCCTGGGCCAGGATGGAGTTGGCCAAAAACATTCAGTACTTC.

This clone has only one observation. The chain carries TRBV6-1 and TRBJ2-1; the match to TRBD2 covers 7 bases. V was pared by 3 bases and J by 9 bases, with 17 bases of the junction left unmatched. Per the germline V gene, CDR1 is MNHNS and CDR2 is SASEGT. This CDR3 has 17 residues. The CDR3 nucleotides are TGTGCCAGCAGTGAGCCGGACTTAGGACTAGTTCGCGGTGAGCAGTTCTTC. Residues: CASSEPDLGLVRGEQFF.

A single count supports this clone. V is TRBV28 and J is TRBJ1-1; 7 bases agree with TRBD1. The ends lost 3 bases at V and 5 bases at J; junction bases unmatched: 3. The CDR3 runs to 13 residues. Looked up from germline, CDR1 is MDHEN and CDR2 is SYDVKM. The CDR3 is CASSLRGRTEAFF. The CDR3 DNA is TGTGCCAGCAGTTTGAGGGGGCGGACTGAAGCTTTCTTT.

V is TRBV19 and J is TRBJ2-1; a weak D match, TRBD2 (5 bases). The CDR3 runs to 14 residues. The germline V gene has CDR1 LNHDA and CDR2 SQIVND (reference sequence). V gave up 3 bases and J gave up 4 bases, with 10 bases separating them. CDR3 loop: CASSIGREYNEQFF. CDR3 DNA sequence: TGTGCCAGTAGTATTGGACGGGAATACAATGAGCAGTTCTTC.

This chain uses TRBV21-1 with TRBJ2-1; the DNA was not compared with TRBD2, the D call given in the table. TRBV21-1 is described as a pseudogene. The CDR3 length is 15 residues. The CDR3 protein is CASSKDQASDNEQFF. CDR3 sequence (DNA): TGTGCCAGCAGCAAAGATCAGGCTAGCGACAATGAGCAGTTCTTC.

This clone was counted once. The chain recombines TRBV10-3 with TRBJ2-2; the D is unclear. Looked up from germline, CDR1 is ENHRY and CDR2 is SYGVKD. The CDR3 consists of 17 residues. V was clipped by 1 base and J by 2 bases, with 14 bases between them. The CDR3 loop reads CAISELGSTANTGELFF. The DNA for the CDR3 is TGTGCCATCAGTGAGTTAGGTAGTACAGCTAACACCGGGGAGCTGTTTTTT.

The chain uses TRBV10-3 and TRBJ2-3, with D possibly being TRBD1 or TRBD2 (5 bases each). Trimming stripped 4 bases from V and 6 bases from J, with 14 bases between. The CDR3 is 14 residues long. CDR1 ENHRY and CDR2 SYGVKD come from the germline V gene. CDR3 sequence: CAISAGPTVDTQYF. The CDR3 coding sequence is TGTGCCATCAGTGCGGGACCGACCGTGGATACGCAGTATTTT.

This rearrangement joins TRBV29-1 to TRBJ2-1; TRBD2 matches at 7 bases. V lost 7 bases and J lost 0; bases outside the gene matches: 3. The CDR3 is made up of 13 amino acids. The germline gives CDR1 SQVTM, CDR2 ANQGSEA. The chain's CDR3 is CSGERGSYNEQFF. Written as DNA, the CDR3 is TGCAGCGGGGAGCGGGGCTCCTACAATGAGCAGTTCTTC.

The chain carries TRBV4-1 and TRBJ1-5; 8 bases are shared with TRBD1. With V trimmed by 5 bases and J by 1 base, 4 bases remained unmatched. Looked up from germline, CDR1 is MGHRA and CDR2 is YSYEKL. CDR3 length: 15 amino acids. The CDR3 DNA reads TGCGCCAGCAGCGAACAGGGGGGAAGCAATCAGCCCCAGCATTTT. It specifies CASSEQGGSNQPQHF.

This chain uses TRBV28 with TRBJ1-2, with 11 bases fitting TRBD1. The CDR3 covers 16 residues. With 10 bases clipped from V and 2 bases from J, the junction kept 12 bases outside the gene matches. CDR1 and CDR2 (germline): MDHEN, SYDVKM. In DNA, the CDR3 is TGTGCCACCCAGAGGACAGGGGGCCCAAGAAACTATGGCTACACCTTC. Amino acid sequence: CATQRTGGPRNYGYTF.

The V call is TRBV5-1, the J call TRBJ2-2; tentative D call: TRBD2 (5 bases). V dropped 4 bases and J dropped 2 bases, with 15 bases sitting between them. The CDR3 runs to 16 residues. The germline CDR1 and CDR2 sequences are SGHRS and YFSETQ. This CDR3 reads CASSRLSGSNTGELFF. The CDR3 nucleotides are TGCGCCAGCAGCAGACTCAGCGGATCTAACACCGGGGAGCTGTTTTTT.

The V and J genes are TRBV6-4 and TRBJ2-2; D is unclear. Trimming left V 5 bases short and J 5 bases short, with 9 bases between. Germline assignment: CDR1 MRHNA and CDR2 SNTAGT. This CDR3 has 13 residues. This CDR3 reads CASSSSGTGELFF. The CDR3 nucleotides are TGTGCCAGCAGTTCTAGTGGGACCGGGGAGCTGTTTTTT.

This clone was seen a single time. V usage is TRBV18 and J usage is TRBJ1-4; possible D gene TRBD1, 5 bases. Germline values: CDR1 KGHSH, CDR2 LQKENI. CDR3 length: 13 amino acids. The V end lost 2 bases, the J end lost 8 bases, and 9 bases lay between the germline ends. The CDR3 spells CASSPAEGEKLFF. The CDR3 DNA reads TGTGCCAGCTCACCAGCCGAGGGGGAAAAACTGTTTTTT. Combining the CDR3 with reference TRBV18 and TRBJ1-4 gives the whole variable domain NAGVMQNPRHLVRRRGQEARLRCSPMKGHSHVYWYRQLPEEGLKFMVYLQKENIIDESGMPKERFSAEFPKEGPSILRIQQVVRGDSAAYFCASSPAEGEKLFFGSGTQLSVL.